This TCR beta chain originates from a study of shared clonotypes between healthy human individuals. About the study: Those who served as donors were two women and a few men between the ages of 18 and 49. Study results and limitations: Non-shared clonotypes had lower generation probabilities than clonotypes shared by all four sorted-subset donors. Larger richness was generally estimated for naive than memory subsets.

As to this clone: Its matching antigen is unknown.

Donors comprised only Caucasian adults living in Nashville, Tennessee. Some clones are missing from TCRdb's copy, which holds only in-frame ones; the method was immunoSEQ multiplex PCR. In the table there are a few million clones, 90% to 95% of which are singletons. This CDR3 is 13 amino acids long. Trimming left V 5 bases short and J 1 base short, with 8 bases between. The germline V gene encodes CDR1 SGHTA and CDR2 FQGNSA. The source is a man between 18 and 29 years old in good health. This chain uses TRBV7-2 with TRBJ2-5; D is unresolved. The sample consisted of naive CD4+ T cells sorted from blood. As to subset: CD45RA+ positively selected. CDR3 in DNA: TGTGCCAGCAGCCGAAGGGTCCAAGAGACCCAGTACTTC. Its translation is CASSRRVQETQYF. Full variable domain (missing parts from reference TRBV7-2 and TRBJ2-5): GAGVSQSPSNKVTEKGKDVELRCDPISGHTALYWYRQSLGQGLEFLIYFQGNSAPDKSGLPSDRFSAERTGGSVSTLTIQRTQQEDSAVYLCASSRRVQETQYFGPGTRLLVL.